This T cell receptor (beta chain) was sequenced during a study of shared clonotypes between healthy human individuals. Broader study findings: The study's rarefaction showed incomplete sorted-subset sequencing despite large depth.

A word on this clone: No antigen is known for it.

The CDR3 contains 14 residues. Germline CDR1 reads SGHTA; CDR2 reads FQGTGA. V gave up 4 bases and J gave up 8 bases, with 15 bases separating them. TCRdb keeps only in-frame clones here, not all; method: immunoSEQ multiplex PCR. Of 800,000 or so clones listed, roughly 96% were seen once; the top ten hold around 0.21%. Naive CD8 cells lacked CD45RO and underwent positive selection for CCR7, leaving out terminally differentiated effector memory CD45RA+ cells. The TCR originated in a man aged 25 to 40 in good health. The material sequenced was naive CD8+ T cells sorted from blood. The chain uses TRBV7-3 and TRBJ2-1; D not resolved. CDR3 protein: CASSSLNIGDEQFF. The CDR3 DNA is TGTGCCAGCAGCTCACTAAATATCGGCGATGAGCAGTTCTTC.